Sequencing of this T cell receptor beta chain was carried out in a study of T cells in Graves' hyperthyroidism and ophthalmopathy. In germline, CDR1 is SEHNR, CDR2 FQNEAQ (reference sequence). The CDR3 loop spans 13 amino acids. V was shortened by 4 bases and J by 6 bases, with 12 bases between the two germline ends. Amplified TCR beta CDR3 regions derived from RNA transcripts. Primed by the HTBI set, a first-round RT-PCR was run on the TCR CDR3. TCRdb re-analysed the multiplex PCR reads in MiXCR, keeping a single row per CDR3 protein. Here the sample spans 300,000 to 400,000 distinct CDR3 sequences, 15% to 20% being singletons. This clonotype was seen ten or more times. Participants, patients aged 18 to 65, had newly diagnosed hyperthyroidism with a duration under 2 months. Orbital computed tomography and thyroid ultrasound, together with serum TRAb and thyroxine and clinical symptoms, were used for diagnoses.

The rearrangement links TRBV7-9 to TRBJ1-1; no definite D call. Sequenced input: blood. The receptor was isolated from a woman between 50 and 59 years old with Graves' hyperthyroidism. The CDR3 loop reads CASSSAEAPEAFF. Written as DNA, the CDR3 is TGTGCCAGCAGCTCCGCCGAGGCCCCTGAAGCTTTCTTT.